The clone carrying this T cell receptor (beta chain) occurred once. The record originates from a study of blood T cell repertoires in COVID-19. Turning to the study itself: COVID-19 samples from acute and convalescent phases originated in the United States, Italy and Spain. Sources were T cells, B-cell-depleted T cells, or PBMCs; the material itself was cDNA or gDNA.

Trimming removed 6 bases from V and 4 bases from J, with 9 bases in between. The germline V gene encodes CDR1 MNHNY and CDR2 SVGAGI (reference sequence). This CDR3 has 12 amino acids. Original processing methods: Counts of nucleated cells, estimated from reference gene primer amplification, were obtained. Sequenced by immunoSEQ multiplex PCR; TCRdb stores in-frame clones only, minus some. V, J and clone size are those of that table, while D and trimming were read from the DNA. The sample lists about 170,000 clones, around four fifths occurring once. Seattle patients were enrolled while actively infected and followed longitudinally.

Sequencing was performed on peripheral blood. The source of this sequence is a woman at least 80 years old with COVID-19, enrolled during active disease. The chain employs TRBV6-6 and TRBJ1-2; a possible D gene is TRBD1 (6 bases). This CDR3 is CASRDRFYGYTF. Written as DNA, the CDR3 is TGTGCCAGCAGGGACAGATTCTATGGCTACACCTTC.